Listed here are 18 T cell receptor beta chains from one sample, sequenced in a study of blood T cell repertoires in COVID-19. TCRdb's table, derived via immunoSEQ multiplex PCR, lists solely in-frame clones and lacks some. The sample consists of around 140,000 clones, 81% of them appearing once. Source material: peripheral blood. Receptors originate from a woman aged 60 to 75 with active or convalescent COVID-19.

The CDR3 is CASSFLRTGGGETQYF. For the CDR3, the DNA is TGTGCCAGCAGCTTTCTCCGGACAGGGGGCGGAGAGACCCAGTACTTC. The rearrangement uses TRBV7-2 and TRBJ2-5; 11 bases map to TRBD1. Germline V lookup: CDR1 SGHTA, CDR2 FQGNSA. This CDR3 is built from 16 residues. Trimming cost V 3 bases and J 4 bases; bases outside gene matches: 7.

This chain uses TRBV5-1 with TRBJ1-1; the D gene is possibly TRBD1 (5 bases). Germline-derived CDR1 and CDR2 are SGHRS and YFSETQ. The CDR3 contains 14 residues. V dropped 3 bases and J dropped 2 bases, with 11 bases sitting between them. In DNA, the CDR3 is TGCGCCAGCAGCTCGGACATTTTAAACACTGAAGCTTTCTTT. As protein: CASSSDILNTEAFF.

The chain couples TRBV28 to TRBJ2-7; tentatively, D is TRBD1 (5 bases). The CDR3 consists of 11 residues. Trimming removed 6 bases from V and 3 bases from J, with 6 bases in between. Germline loops: CDR1 MDHEN, CDR2 SYDVKM. CDR3 sequence: CASRGVYEQYV. DNA for the CDR3: TGTGCCAGCAGAGGGGTCTACGAGCAGTACGTC.

The chain joins TRBV5-5 to TRBJ1-1; 7 bases match TRBD1. J lost 3 bases, V lost 0 bases, and 5 bases had no gene match. This CDR3 has 15 residues. Germline CDR1 is SGHKS and CDR2 is YYEKEE (reference sequence). The CDR3: CASSLGRQGYTEAFF. In DNA form, the CDR3 reads TGTGCCAGCAGCTTGGGTCGACAGGGTTACACTGAAGCTTTCTTT. Variable domain in full (rest from reference TRBV5-5 and TRBJ1-1): DAGVTQSPTHLIKTRGQQVTLRCSPISGHKSVSWYQQVLGQGPQFIFQYYEKEERGRGNFPDRFSARQFPNYSSELNVNALLLGDSALYLCASSLGRQGYTEAFFGQGTRLTVV.

This clone has only a few counts. The chain carries TRBV6-6 and TRBJ1-2, with 10 bases identical to TRBD1. Trimming took 8 bases from V and 4 from J; bases not matched to a gene: 10. The germline V gene has CDR1 MNHNY and CDR2 SVGAGI (reference sequence). This CDR3 contains 15 residues. The CDR3 loop is CASLDRGGLVYGYTF. The CDR3 nucleotides read TGTGCCAGCCTGGACAGGGGGGGGCTCGTCTATGGCTACACCTTC.

The J gene is TRBJ2-2, the V gene TRBV20-1; TRBD2 matches 7 bases. After removal of 3 bases from V and 3 bases from J, the junction contained 4 bases not matched to a gene. CDR3 length: 14 amino acids. Germline CDR1 and CDR2: DFQATT and SNEGSKA (reference sequence). The CDR3 sequence is CSASPSGYTGELFF. CDR3 DNA sequence: TGCAGTGCTAGTCCTAGCGGATACACCGGGGAGCTGTTTTTT.

J is TRBJ2-2 and V is TRBV11-2; D is perhaps TRBD1 (5 bases). This CDR3 is built from 14 residues. The ends were cut back, 5 bases at V and 4 bases at J, with 11 bases in the middle. CDR1 SGHAT and CDR2 FQNNGV come from the germline V gene. The CDR3 loop reads CASSGAAVTGELFF. The CDR3 bases are TGTGCCAGCAGCGGGGCGGCAGTCACCGGGGAGCTGTTTTTT.

In its sample, this clone was seen once. The chain joins TRBV18 to TRBJ1-5; 9 nucleotides agree with TRBD1. The V and J ends lost 3 bases and 7 bases, in that order; junction bases with no gene match: 10. The CDR3 runs 16 residues. In germline, CDR1 is KGHSH, CDR2 LQKENI. CDR3 loop: CASSPAGTGSQQPQHF. The DNA of the CDR3 is TGTGCCAGCTCACCCGCCGGGACAGGGTCACAGCAGCCCCAGCATTTT. Together with reference TRBV18 and TRBJ1-5, the CDR3 gives the full variable domain: NAGVMQNPRHLVRRRGQEARLRCSPMKGHSHVYWYRQLPEEGLKFMVYLQKENIIDESGMPKERFSAEFPKEGPSILRIQQVVRGDSAAYFCASSPAGTGSQQPQHFGDGTRLSIL.

This sequence joins TRBV9 and TRBJ1-1; 7 bases are a match to TRBD1. CDR3 length: 18 residues. After removal of 3 bases from V and 1 base from J, the junction contained 15 bases not matched to a gene. Germline-derived CDR1 and CDR2 are SGDLS and YYNGEE. The CDR3 nucleotides read TGTGCCAGCAGCGCGGGACAGCTTCCCCCACATGGGAACACTGAAGCTTTCTTT. As protein: CASSAGQLPPHGNTEAFF. Using reference TRBV9 and TRBJ1-1 for the parts outside the CDR3, the full variable domain is DSGVTQTPKHLITATGQRVTLRCSPRSGDLSVYWYQQSLDQGLQFLIQYYNGEERAKGNILERFSAQQFPDLHSELNLSSLELGDSALYFCASSAGQLPPHGNTEAFFGQGTRLTVV.

This chain links TRBV4-1 with TRBJ2-3; possible D gene TRBD2, 6 bases. The V and J ends lost 0 bases and 6 bases respectively, with 13 bases between them. This CDR3 region has 15 residues. Germline values: CDR1 MGHRA, CDR2 YSYEKL. For the CDR3, the DNA is TGCGCCAGCAGCCAAGATCCTCCCCGGGGGGATACGCAGTATTTT. Amino acids: CASSQDPPRGDTQYF.

To note about this clone: In the same sample, other DNA sequences code for this CDR3. This sequence joins TRBV28 and TRBJ1-1; D is unclear. V shed 5 bases and J shed 2 bases, with 3 bases lying between them. Germline V gene sequence: CDR1 MDHEN, CDR2 SYDVKM. The CDR3 is 11 residues long. CDR3 in amino acids: CASSPNTEAFF. In DNA form, the CDR3 reads TGTGCCAGCAGTCCTAACACTGAAGCTTTCTTT. Full variable domain (outside the CDR3, taken from reference TRBV28 and TRBJ1-1): DVKVTQSSRYLVKRTGEKVFLECVQDMDHENMFWYRQDPGLGLRLIYFSYDVKMKEKGDIPEGYSVSREKKERFSLILESASTNQTSMYLCASSPNTEAFFGQGTRLTVV.

The rearrangement uses TRBV4-1 and TRBJ2-5; tentatively, D is TRBD2 (5 bases). From germline, CDR1 is MGHRA and CDR2 YSYEKL. V shed 4 bases and J shed 6 bases, with 15 bases lying between them. The CDR3 totals 14 residues. DNA of the CDR3: TGCGCCAGCAGCCTCCCGGCCGAGGGAAAGACCCAGTACTTC. Protein product: CASSLPAEGKTQYF.

With regard to this clone: The same CDR3 also results from other DNA sequences found in this sample. The CDR3 loop is CASSPGLNTEAFF. CDR3 coding DNA: TGTGCCAGCAGTCCAGGGTTGAACACTGAAGCTTTCTTT. V usage is TRBV6-5 and J usage is TRBJ1-1, with a possible D match to TRBD1 (5 bases). Trimming cost V 5 bases and J 0 bases, with 7 bases left between them. The CDR3 length is 13 residues. Looked up from germline, CDR1 is MNHEY and CDR2 is SVGAGI.

This clone was seen a single time. This rearrangement joins TRBV5-5 to TRBJ2-1; 8 bases line up with TRBD1. V shed 0 bases, J shed 7 bases, and the junction held 6 bases outside the gene matches. Germline V gene sequence: CDR1 SGHKS, CDR2 YYEKEE (reference sequence). The CDR3 runs 15 residues. This CDR3 reads CASSLAPGGRNEQFF. CDR3 coding DNA: TGTGCCAGCAGCTTGGCACCAGGGGGCCGGAATGAGCAGTTCTTC. Combining the CDR3 with reference TRBV5-5 and TRBJ2-1 gives the whole variable domain DAGVTQSPTHLIKTRGQQVTLRCSPISGHKSVSWYQQVLGQGPQFIFQYYEKEERGRGNFPDRFSARQFPNYSSELNVNALLLGDSALYLCASSLAPGGRNEQFFGPGTRLTVL.

V usage is TRBV2 and J usage is TRBJ2-2; 11 bases match TRBD1. The CDR3 spans 14 residues. Germline V lookup: CDR1 SNHLY, CDR2 FYNNEI. V shed 6 bases and J 7 bases; nucleotides not matched to a gene: 4. CDR3 region: CASSPDRGRGELFF. The CDR3 DNA follows: TGTGCCAGCAGCCCGGACAGGGGGCGCGGGGAGCTGTTTTTT.

V gene TRBV3-1 (or the pseudogene TRBV3-2) combines with J gene TRBJ1-2; 7 bases are shared with TRBD1. Germline V gene sequence: CDR1 LGHDT, CDR2 YNNKEL (reference sequence). V shed 6 bases and J 5 bases; nucleotides not matched to a gene: 9. This CDR3 region has 14 residues. This CDR3 reads CASSRGQGTYGYTF. The CDR3 DNA is TGTGCCAGCAGTAGGGGGCAGGGGACATATGGCTACACCTTC.

Here the CDR3 DNA reads TGCGCCAGCAGACCCGGGAAGACAGGCGAAGCCTACGAGCAGTACTTC. Amino acid sequence: CASRPGKTGEAYEQYF. The V call is TRBV5-1, the J call TRBJ2-7; D possibly corresponds to TRBD1 (6 bases). The CDR3 covers 16 residues. Between the trimmed V and J ends, which lost 5 bases and 2 bases, there was a span of 20 bases. The germline V gene encodes CDR1 SGHRS and CDR2 YFSETQ.

This clone came up a few times. The V gene is TRBV3-1 (or the pseudogene TRBV3-2), the J gene TRBJ1-4; D is uncertain. Germline loops: CDR1 LGHDT, CDR2 YNNKEL (reference sequence). CDR3 length equals 15 residues. V shed 1 base and J shed 5 bases, with 11 bases lying between them. Here the CDR3 DNA reads TGTGCCAGCAGCCAAGGAGTCGCGGGGAATGAAAAACTGTTTTTT. Translating gives CASSQGVAGNEKLFF.